This T cell receptor beta chain was sequenced during a study of blood T cell repertoires in COVID-19. Turning to the study itself: Samples representing acute and convalescent COVID-19 were sourced from the United States, Italy and Spain. PBMCs, B-cell-depleted T cells, or T cells were the source of the cDNA or gDNA that made up the material.

The germline V gene encodes CDR1 SNHLY and CDR2 FYNNEI. Deletions cut 3 bases from V and 0 bases from J, with 9 bases between. CDR3 length: 14 amino acids. Measured with immunoSEQ multiplex PCR; TCRdb has only the in-frame clones, and not every one. The sample holds about 180,000 clones, 70% to 90% seen once. The source of this sequence is a man aged 55 to 70 with acute or convalescent COVID-19. Sequenced: peripheral blood. This chain links TRBV2 with TRBJ2-7, with D possibly matching TRBD1 (5 bases). The CDR3 is CASSENRSSYEQYF. CDR3 DNA sequence: TGTGCCAGCAGTGAGAACAGGAGCTCCTACGAGCAGTACTTC.